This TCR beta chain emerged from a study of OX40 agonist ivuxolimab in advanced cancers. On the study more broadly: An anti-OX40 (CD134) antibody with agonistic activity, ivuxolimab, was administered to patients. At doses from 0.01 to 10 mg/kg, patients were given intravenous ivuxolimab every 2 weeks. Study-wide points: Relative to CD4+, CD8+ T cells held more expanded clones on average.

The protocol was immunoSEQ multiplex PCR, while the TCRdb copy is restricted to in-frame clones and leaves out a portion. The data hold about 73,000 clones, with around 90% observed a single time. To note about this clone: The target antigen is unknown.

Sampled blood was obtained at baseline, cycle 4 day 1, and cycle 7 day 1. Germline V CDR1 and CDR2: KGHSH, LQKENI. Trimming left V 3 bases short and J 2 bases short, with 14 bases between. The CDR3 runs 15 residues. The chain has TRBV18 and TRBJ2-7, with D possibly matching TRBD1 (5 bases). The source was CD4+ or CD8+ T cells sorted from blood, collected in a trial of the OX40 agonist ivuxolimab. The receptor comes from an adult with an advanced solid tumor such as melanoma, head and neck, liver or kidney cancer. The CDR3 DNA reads TGTGCCAGCTCACCGGGCAGGGAAGGAGCCTACGAGCAGTACTTC. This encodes CASSPGREGAYEQYF. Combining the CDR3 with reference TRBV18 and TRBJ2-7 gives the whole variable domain NAGVMQNPRHLVRRRGQEARLRCSPMKGHSHVYWYRQLPEEGLKFMVYLQKENIIDESGMPKERFSAEFPKEGPSILRIQQVVRGDSAAYFCASSPGREGAYEQYFGPGTRLTVT.